What follows is one T cell receptor (beta chain) and its context. The antigen is not known. Other nucleotide sequences in the sample specify the same CDR3. This specimen belongs to a study of T cell responses to AZD1222 COVID-19 vaccine. Notes on the study in general: Spike-specific TCR repertoires showed rising breadth and depth after two AZD1222 doses. There were mostly white British donors and more females than males, and clonal diversity was possibly underestimated. Samples come after the peak T cell response, not at day 14.

Germline V CDR1 and CDR2: LNHDA, SQIVND (reference sequence). The length of the CDR3 is 15 residues. V trimming: 1 base; J trimming: 1 base; junction bases outside the gene matches: 3. The data were produced by immunoSEQ multiplex PCR, yet TCRdb's version contains in-frame clones alone and is incomplete. The sample consists of more than 150,000 clones, 92% of them appearing once. The source is an adult in good health. V and J are TRBV19 and TRBJ2-5, with TRBD1 identical over 7 bases. The specimen was peripheral blood, collected on day 0 of AZD1222 vaccination. CDR3 sequence: CASSIGTGLQETQYF. The CDR3 region has the DNA TGTGCCAGTAGTATAGGGACAGGCCTCCAAGAGACCCAGTACTTC.